The 18 T cell receptor beta chains below all came from one sample that was sequenced in a study of T cells after posttransplantation cyclophosphamide. Clones were read by immunoSEQ multiplex PCR, and TCRdb kept only the in-frame ones, dropping some. In total the sample includes fewer than 12,000 clones, none of them seen once. Busulfan-fludarabine conditioning, marrow transplant, and cyclophosphamide on days +3 and +4 were administered. This specimen was PBMCs, taken after allogeneic stem cell transplant with posttransplant cyclophosphamide. The receptors here all came from a female patient aged 40-50 years who received an allogeneic stem cell transplant from a related donor, was CMV-positive, and had no GVHD. Some T cells may have come from the graft donor.

Ten or more counts support this clone. The rearrangement links TRBV9 to TRBJ1-4; 7 bases line up with TRBD1. V lost 3 bases to trimming and J lost 5 bases; unmatched junction nucleotides: 10. The CDR3 has 16 residues. Germline assignment: CDR1 SGDLS and CDR2 YYNGEE. The CDR3 loop is CASSAEVGQLNEKLFF. The CDR3 coding sequence is TGTGCCAGCAGCGCGGAAGTGGGACAGCTCAATGAAAAACTGTTTTTT.

This clone was picked up many times. The rearrangement joins TRBV7-3 to TRBJ1-1, with a tentative D call TRBD1 (6 bases). This CDR3 spans 14 amino acids. Trimming took off 5 bases at V and 10 bases at J, with 20 bases between the two ends. Germline lookup yields CDR1 SGHTA and CDR2 FQGTGA. The CDR3 spells CASSPHSGTQGAFF. The DNA of the CDR3 is TGTGCCAGCAGCCCCCACTCCGGGACACAAGGAGCTTTCTTT.

At least ten counts were recorded for this clone. The chain uses TRBV7-2 and TRBJ2-7; a possible D gene is TRBD1 (5 bases). Looked up from germline, CDR1 is SGHTA and CDR2 is FQGNSA. V was cut by 1 base and J by 0 bases, with 7 bases left in between. There are 14 residues in the CDR3. The CDR3 DNA reads TGTGCCAGCAGCTTAGAAGGGGTCTCCTACGAGCAGTACTTC. It codes for CASSLEGVSYEQYF.

This clone was detected ten times or more. The chain links TRBV19 to TRBJ2-1; D gene uncertain. The germline V and J ends were trimmed by 5 bases and 0 bases, with 8 bases remaining between them. CDR3 length: 14 residues. CDR1 LNHDA and CDR2 SQIVND come from the germline V gene (reference sequence). In DNA form, the CDR3 reads TGTGCCAGTAGTTCCCTGAGCTCCTACAATGAGCAGTTCTTC. It specifies CASSSLSSYNEQFF.

Ten or more counts support this clone. This sequence joins TRBV9 and TRBJ2-1, with 9 bases identical to TRBD1. The CDR3 consists of 15 residues. Germline CDR1 and CDR2: SGDLS and YYNGEE. V trimming: 3 bases; J trimming: 3 bases; junction bases outside the gene matches: 4. CDR3 loop: CASSAGQGNYNEQFF. The CDR3 nucleotides read TGTGCCAGCAGCGCGGGACAGGGAAACTACAATGAGCAGTTCTTC.

This clone is classed as medium-sized (0.01 to 0.1%). V and J are TRBV4-1 and TRBJ2-2; maybe TRBD1 (6 bases). The V end was cut by 6 bases, the J end by 0 bases, with 8 bases between. Per the germline V gene, CDR1 is MGHRA and CDR2 is YSYEKL. This CDR3 has 14 residues. The CDR3 reads CASRAGANTGELFF. As DNA, the CDR3 is TGCGCCAGCAGGGCAGGGGCGAACACCGGGGAGCTGTTTTTT.

At least ten counts were recorded for this clone. The chain employs TRBV29-1 and TRBJ2-7; the match to TRBD1 covers 8 bases. Germline trimming cut 8 bases from V and 4 bases from J; bases unmatched to any gene: 10. The CDR3 consists of 13 residues. Per the germline V gene, CDR1 is SQVTM and CDR2 is ANQGSEA. The CDR3 nucleotides are TGCAGCATCGCGCAGGGGGCGGAATACGAGCAGTACTTC. Protein: CSIAQGAEYEQYF.

In its sample, this clone was seen a few times. The chain carries TRBV7-9 and TRBJ2-5; TRBD1 matches at 7 bases. The DNA end is a closer match to TRBJ2-7, so the J assignment may be wrong. CDR3 length: 16 amino acids. Germline V gene lookup returns CDR1 SEHNR and CDR2 FQNEAQ (reference sequence). The CDR3 DNA sequence: TGTGCCAGCAGCTTAGAACCGGGACAGAGCTCCTACGAGCAGTACTTC. Protein: CASSLEPGQSSYEQYF.

This clone appeared many times. The chain joins TRBV30 to TRBJ2-3; 8 bases line up with TRBD1. Germline CDR1 and CDR2: GTSNPN and SVGIG (reference sequence). The CDR3 length is 14 residues. V shed 2 bases and J 5 bases; nucleotides not matched to a gene: 6. The CDR3 DNA reads TGTGCCTGGAGTCGCGACAGGGGAATAGATACGCAGTATTTT. Its translation: CAWSRDRGIDTQYF.

This clone was seen ten or more times. The DNA of the CDR3 is TGTGCCAGCAGCTCCCCCGGGACAGGGAGCACCGGGGAGCTGTTTTTT. Protein: CASSSPGTGSTGELFF. The rearrangement uses TRBV7-9 and TRBJ2-2; TRBD1 matches 9 bases. CDR3 length: 16 amino acids. Germline V gene data show CDR1 as SEHNR and CDR2 as FQNEAQ (reference sequence). The V segment lost 4 bases and the J segment 4 bases; nucleotides outside the gene matches: 7.

This clone was seen at least ten times. This chain joins TRBV11-2 and TRBJ2-3; TRBD2 agrees at 14 bases. V gave up 1 base and J gave up 2 bases; unmatched junction bases: 2. CDR3 length: 17 amino acids. Germline V CDR1 and CDR2: SGHAT, FQNNGV. The chain's CDR3 is CASSLGLAGGNTDTQYF. CDR3 in DNA: TGTGCCAGCAGCTTAGGACTAGCGGGAGGGAACACAGATACGCAGTATTTT.

This clone was seen many times. The V and J genes are TRBV10-3 and TRBJ1-4; 7 nucleotides align to TRBD1. This CDR3 spans 13 amino acids. V was pared by 5 bases and J by 4 bases, with 1 base of the junction left unmatched. Germline V gene sequence: CDR1 ENHRY, CDR2 SYGVKD. CDR3 sequence reads: CAISRQGNEKLFF. CDR3 in DNA: TGTGCCATCAGTAGACAGGGTAATGAAAAACTGTTTTTT.

Ten or more counts support this clone. The V call is TRBV15, the J call TRBJ1-5; D gene unclear. From germline, CDR1 is LNHNV and CDR2 YYDKDF (reference sequence). Trimming pared 8 bases from V and 6 bases from J, leaving 17 bases between. There are 14 residues in the CDR3. CDR3 sequence: CATRGWGVGQPQHF. The CDR3 nucleotides are TGTGCCACCCGCGGGTGGGGAGTCGGTCAGCCCCAGCATTTT.

The chain recombines TRBV25-1 with TRBJ2-5; 9 positions agree with TRBD1. The CDR3 contains 15 residues. Germline lookup yields CDR1 MGHDK and CDR2 SYGVNS. Germline trimming cut 7 bases from V and 1 base from J; bases unmatched to any gene: 7. The CDR3 bases are TGTGCCAGCACTCCGGGACAGGGACGCCAAGAGACCCAGTACTTC. Its protein is CASTPGQGRQETQYF.

Many counts were recorded for this clone. The chain is built from TRBV7-3 and TRBJ2-7; TRBD2 agrees at 15 bases. The CDR3 spans 16 residues. The germline V gene encodes CDR1 SGHTA and CDR2 FQGTGA. V lost 6 bases and J lost 1; bases outside the gene matches: 4. The CDR3 is CASSSGLAGGSYEQYF. The CDR3 bases are TGTGCCAGCAGTTCCGGACTAGCGGGGGGGTCCTACGAGCAGTACTTC.

This clone was counted at least ten times. The genes are TRBV27 and TRBJ1-4; weak D call: TRBD1 (6 bases). V lost 8 bases and J lost 7, with 20 bases in between. CDR3 length: 15 residues. Germline V CDR1 and CDR2: MNHEY, SMNVEV (reference sequence). The CDR3 DNA is TGTGCCAGCCGGTACTTACAGGGACGGAGTGAAAAACTGTTTTTT. Translating it yields CASRYLQGRSEKLFF.

This clone occurred a few times. Germline and junction disagree at one end, which may indicate a read error. J is TRBJ1-3 and V is TRBV6-1; D remains unclear. The CDR3 consists of 13 residues. From germline, CDR1 is MNHNS and CDR2 SASEGT. The CDR3 sequence is CASSVGDGNAIYF. The CDR3, as DNA: TGTGCCAGCAGTGTGGGAGATGGAAACGCCATATATTTT.

In this sample, this clone turned up many times. The chain combines TRBV28 with TRBJ2-2, with TRBD1 as a possible D gene (6 bases). V was pared by 3 bases and J by 7 bases, with 12 bases between. CDR3 size: 14 residues. Germline V gives CDR1 MDHEN, CDR2 SYDVKM. CDR3 protein: CASSFGRGLGELFF. The CDR3 bases are TGTGCCAGCAGTTTTGGCAGGGGTCTCGGGGAGCTGTTTTTT.